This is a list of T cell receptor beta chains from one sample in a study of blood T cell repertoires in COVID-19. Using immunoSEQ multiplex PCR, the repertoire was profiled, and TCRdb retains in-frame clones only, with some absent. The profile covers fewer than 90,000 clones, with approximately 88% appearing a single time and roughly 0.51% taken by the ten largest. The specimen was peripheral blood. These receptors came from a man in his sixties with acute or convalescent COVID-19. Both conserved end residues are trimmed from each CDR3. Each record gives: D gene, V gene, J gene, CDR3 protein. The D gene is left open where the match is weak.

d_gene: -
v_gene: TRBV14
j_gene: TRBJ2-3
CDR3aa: ASSHLGGSTDTQY

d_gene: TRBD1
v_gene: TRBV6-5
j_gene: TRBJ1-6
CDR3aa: ASRRGLSPLH

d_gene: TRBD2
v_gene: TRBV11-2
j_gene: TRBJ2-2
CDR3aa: ASSLRGAGRNAGELF

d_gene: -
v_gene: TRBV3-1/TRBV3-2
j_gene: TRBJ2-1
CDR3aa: ASSPGVDEQF

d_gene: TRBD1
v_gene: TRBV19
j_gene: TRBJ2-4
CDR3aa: ASSGLGQYVPS

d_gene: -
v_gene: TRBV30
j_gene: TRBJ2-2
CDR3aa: AWSKGGAGELF

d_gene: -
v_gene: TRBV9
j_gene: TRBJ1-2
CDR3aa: ASTTPGLGPNYGYT

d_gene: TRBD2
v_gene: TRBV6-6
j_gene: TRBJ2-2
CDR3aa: ASSYSLAENTGELF

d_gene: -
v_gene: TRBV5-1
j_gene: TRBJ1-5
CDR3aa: ASSRNPDSDQPQH

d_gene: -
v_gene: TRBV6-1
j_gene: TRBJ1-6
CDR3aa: ASSEMGAGNSPLH

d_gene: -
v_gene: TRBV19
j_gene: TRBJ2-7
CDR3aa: ASSNRQGRDEQY

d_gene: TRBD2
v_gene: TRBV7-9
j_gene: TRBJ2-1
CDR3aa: ASSTGTSGNNEQF

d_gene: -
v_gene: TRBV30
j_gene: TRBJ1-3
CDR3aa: AWSVPGSGNTIY

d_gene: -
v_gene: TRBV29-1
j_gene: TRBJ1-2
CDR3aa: SVEATRGYT

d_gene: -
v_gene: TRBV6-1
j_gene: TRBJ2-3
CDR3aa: ASSESGYTQY

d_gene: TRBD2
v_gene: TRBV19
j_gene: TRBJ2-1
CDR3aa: ASSGLAGYFLDNEQF

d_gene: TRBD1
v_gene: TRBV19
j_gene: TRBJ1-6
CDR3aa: ASSIDAGGNSPLH

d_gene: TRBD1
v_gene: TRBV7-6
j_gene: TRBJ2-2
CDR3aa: ASSHGQGATGELF

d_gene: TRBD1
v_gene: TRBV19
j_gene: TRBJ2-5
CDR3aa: ASSLGQGIYQETQY

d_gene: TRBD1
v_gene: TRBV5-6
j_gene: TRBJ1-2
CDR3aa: ASIRGQGGGYT

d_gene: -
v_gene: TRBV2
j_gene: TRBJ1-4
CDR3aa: ASSDIATNEKLF

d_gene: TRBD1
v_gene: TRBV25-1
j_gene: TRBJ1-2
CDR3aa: ASSESGGVDGYT

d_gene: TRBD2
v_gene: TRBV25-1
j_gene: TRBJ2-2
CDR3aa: ASRGGLAGTNTGELF

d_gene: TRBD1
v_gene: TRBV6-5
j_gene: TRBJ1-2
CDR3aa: ASSYGTGGVGYT

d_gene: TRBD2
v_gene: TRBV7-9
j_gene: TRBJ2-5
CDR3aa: ASSLGLAGGSGETQY

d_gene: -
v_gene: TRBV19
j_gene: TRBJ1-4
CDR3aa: ASSTQVPEKLF

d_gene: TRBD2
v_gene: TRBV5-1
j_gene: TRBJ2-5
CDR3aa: ASSLGLAGINLETQY

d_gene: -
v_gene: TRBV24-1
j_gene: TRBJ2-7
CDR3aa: ATSDSHRAEQY

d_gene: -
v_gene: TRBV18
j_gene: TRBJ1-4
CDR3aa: ASSPSGATNEKLF

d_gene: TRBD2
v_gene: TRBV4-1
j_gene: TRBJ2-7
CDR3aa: ASSQGLAGTYEQY

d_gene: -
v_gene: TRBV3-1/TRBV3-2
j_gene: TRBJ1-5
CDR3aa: ASSQYRNQPQH

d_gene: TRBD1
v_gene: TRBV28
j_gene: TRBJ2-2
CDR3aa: ASSFPGTGGSGELF

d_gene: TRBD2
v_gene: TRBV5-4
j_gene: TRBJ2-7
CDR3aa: ASSNGLAGGFEQY

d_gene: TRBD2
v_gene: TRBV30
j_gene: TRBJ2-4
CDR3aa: AWSVRLAGAKNIQY

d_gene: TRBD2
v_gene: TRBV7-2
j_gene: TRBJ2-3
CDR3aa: ASRWTSGLTDTQY

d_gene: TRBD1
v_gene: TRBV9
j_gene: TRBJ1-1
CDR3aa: ASSAQLTGVNTEAF

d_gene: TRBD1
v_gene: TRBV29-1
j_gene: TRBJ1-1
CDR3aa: SASGNRGAF

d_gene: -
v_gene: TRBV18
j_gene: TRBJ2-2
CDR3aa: ASRRQTNTGELF

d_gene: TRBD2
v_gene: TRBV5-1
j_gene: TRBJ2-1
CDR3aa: ASSELGLAVYNEQF

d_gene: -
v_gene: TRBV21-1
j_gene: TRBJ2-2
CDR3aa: ASSKRLAGYGELF

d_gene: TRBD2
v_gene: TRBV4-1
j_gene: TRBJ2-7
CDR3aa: ASSQIAGAEYEQY

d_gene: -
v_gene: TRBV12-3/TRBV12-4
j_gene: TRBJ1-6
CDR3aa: ASTPAGGAPLH

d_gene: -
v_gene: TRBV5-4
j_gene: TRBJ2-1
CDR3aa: ASSLSRGGNEQF

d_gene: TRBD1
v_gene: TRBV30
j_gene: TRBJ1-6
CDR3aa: AWSGPGTEDSPLH

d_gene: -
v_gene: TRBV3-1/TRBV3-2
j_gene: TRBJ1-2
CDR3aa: ASSQELGQGGYT

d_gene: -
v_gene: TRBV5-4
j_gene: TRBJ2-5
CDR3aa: ASSFSDSLETQY

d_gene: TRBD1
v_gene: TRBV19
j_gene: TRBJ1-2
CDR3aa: ASTWTGAHYGYT

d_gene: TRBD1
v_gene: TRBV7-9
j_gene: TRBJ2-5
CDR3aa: ASSRTGETQY